These 2 T cell receptor beta chains came from one sample sequenced in a study of cytomegalovirus exposure and HLA in healthy donors. PCR involved 60 Vbeta and 13 Jbeta primers. Clones were read by immunoSEQ multiplex PCR, and TCRdb kept only the in-frame ones, dropping some. This table has about 120,000 clones, over 75% appearing once. Sequencing was carried out using PBMCs. All receptors come from a woman aged 25 to 39 in good health and CMV-seropositive.

The chain recombines TRBV11-2 with TRBJ1-2; D perhaps matches TRBD1 (6 bases). V lost 3 bases, J lost 0 bases, and 17 bases lay in between. The germline CDR1 and CDR2 sequences are SGHAT and FQNNGV. This CDR3 is built from 17 residues. CDR3 coding DNA: TGTGCCAGCAGCTTGGGGACACGTCTAAAAGCTAACTATGGCTACACCTTC. As protein: CASSLGTRLKANYGYTF.

The chain joins TRBV5-1 to TRBJ2-1; 9 bases match TRBD2. Germline V CDR1 and CDR2: SGHRS, YFSETQ. V lost 6 bases and J lost 4; bases outside the gene matches: 5. CDR3 length: 14 amino acids. CDR3: CASTSGGQYNEQFF. Here the CDR3 DNA reads TGCGCCAGCACCAGCGGGGGGCAATACAATGAGCAGTTCTTC.